Shown below are 9 T cell receptor beta chains from a single sample sequenced in a study of T cell responses to AZD1222 COVID-19 vaccine. Clones were read by immunoSEQ multiplex PCR, and TCRdb kept only the in-frame ones, dropping some. The table includes 120,000 to 150,000 clones, more than 75% detected once. The specimen was peripheral blood, collected on day 0 of MenACWY control vaccination. The receptors originated from an adult in good health.

The rearrangement links TRBV19 to TRBJ1-1, with 9 bases identical to TRBD1. CDR3 size: 14 residues. Germline lookup yields CDR1 LNHDA and CDR2 SQIVND (reference sequence). Trimming took 7 bases from V and 0 from J; bases not matched to a gene: 3. The CDR3 loop is CASTRDRVNTEAFF. DNA for the CDR3: TGTGCCAGTACCCGGGACAGGGTGAACACTGAAGCTTTCTTT.

This clone was observed once. The gene calls are TRBV5-1 and TRBJ1-4; weak D call: TRBD1 (6 bases). The CDR3 runs 14 residues. Trimming left V 2 bases short and J 8 bases short, with 13 bases between. CDR1 and CDR2 (germline): SGHRS, YFSETQ. CDR3 sequence reads: CASSFMGAREKLFF. DNA for the CDR3: TGCGCCAGCAGCTTTATGGGGGCCAGGGAAAAACTGTTTTTT.

The gene calls are TRBV6-5 and TRBJ2-1, with D perhaps assigned TRBD1 or TRBD2 (6 bases each). This CDR3 is built from 14 residues. Trimming took off 6 bases at V and 7 bases at J, with 16 bases between the two ends. CDR1 MNHEY and CDR2 SVGAGI come from the germline V gene. CDR3: CASREGHGSNEQFF. Written as DNA, the CDR3 is TGTGCCAGCAGGGAGGGACATGGCTCGAATGAGCAGTTCTTC.

A note on this clone: This specimen includes other DNA sequences encoding the same CDR3. This sequence joins TRBV5-1 and TRBJ1-1; 9 bases line up with TRBD1. The CDR3 runs 14 residues. CDR1 SGHRS and CDR2 YFSETQ come from the germline V gene. Losses at the gene ends were 0 bases for V and 3 bases for J; bases not matched to a gene: 0. The CDR3 bases are TGCGCCAGCAGCTTGGGGACAGGGGACACTGAAGCTTTCTTT. Its protein product is CASSLGTGDTEAFF.

The rearrangement uses TRBV9 and TRBJ2-3, with 10 bases fitting TRBD2. Trimming cost V 5 bases and J 0 bases; bases outside gene matches: 12. The length of the CDR3 is 18 residues. CDR1 is SGDLS, CDR2 YYNGEE, per germline. The CDR3 DNA is TGTGCCAGCAGTAAAAGCGGGGGGGCCGATCGCAGCACAGATACGCAGTATTTT. It codes for CASSKSGGADRSTDTQYF.

This clone has more than one count but fewer than ten. The rearrangement links TRBV6-1 to TRBJ2-5, with 12 bases aligning to TRBD2. V trimming: 1 base; J trimming: 0 bases; junction bases outside the gene matches: 6. The CDR3 consists of 18 residues. Germline CDR1 reads MNHNS; CDR2 reads SASEGT. CDR3 bases: TGTGCCAGCAGTGAAGTGGCTAGCGGGGGGGCGTACCAAGAGACCCAGTACTTC. Amino acids: CASSEVASGGAYQETQYF.

This sequence joins TRBV5-1 and TRBJ1-1; D may be TRBD1 (5 bases). V lost 0 bases to trimming and J lost 4 bases, with 13 bases between them. In germline, CDR1 is SGHRS, CDR2 YFSETQ. The CDR3 has 15 amino acids. The CDR3 spells CASSLGGGSGTEAFF. CDR3 nucleotide sequence: TGCGCCAGCAGCTTGGGCGGGGGATCGGGCACTGAAGCTTTCTTT.

This chain uses TRBV7-5 with TRBJ2-7; the DNA was not compared with TRBD1, the D call given in the table. TRBV7-5 is noted as a pseudogene. This CDR3 contains 15 residues. The CDR3, as DNA: TGTGTCAGAAGCTTAGAGGGGCAGAATTACTACGAGCAGTACTTC. Its protein is CVRSLEGQNYYEQYF.

The chain has TRBV29-1 and TRBJ2-2; 8 nucleotides align to TRBD2. Germline loops: CDR1 SQVTM, CDR2 ANQGSEA. Unmatched junction bases numbered 3, after V lost 3 bases and J lost 6 bases. This CDR3 has 13 residues. This CDR3 reads CSVEGTRSGELFF. CDR3 sequence (DNA): TGCAGCGTTGAGGGGACTAGGTCCGGGGAGCTGTTTTTT.